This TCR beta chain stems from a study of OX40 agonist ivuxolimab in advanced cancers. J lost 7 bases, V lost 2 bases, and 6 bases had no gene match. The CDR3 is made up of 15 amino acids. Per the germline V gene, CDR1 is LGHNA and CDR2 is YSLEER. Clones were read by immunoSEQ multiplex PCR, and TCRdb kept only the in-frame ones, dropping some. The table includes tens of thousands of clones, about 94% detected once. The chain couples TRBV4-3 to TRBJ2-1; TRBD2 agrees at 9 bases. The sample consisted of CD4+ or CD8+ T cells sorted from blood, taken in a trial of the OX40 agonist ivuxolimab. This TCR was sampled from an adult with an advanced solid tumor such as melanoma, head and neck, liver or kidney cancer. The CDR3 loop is CASSQMREGGNEQFF. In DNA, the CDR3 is TGCGCCAGCAGCCAAATGCGGGAGGGTGGGAATGAGCAGTTCTTC.